This entry lists 6 T cell receptor beta chains sequenced from one sample in a study of preoperative IRX-2 immunotherapy in early breast cancer. Measured with immunoSEQ multiplex PCR; TCRdb has only the in-frame clones, and not every one. The sample contains approximately 28,000 clones, 82% of which appear only once. Indicated treatment: preoperative locoregional IRX-2 cytokine immunotherapy. The sample was gathered from a patient treated with IRX-2 immunotherapy. The receptor set was obtained from a human donor with breast cancer.

In this sample, this clone turned up a few times. The chain couples TRBV6-8 to TRBJ2-2; TRBD1 aligns across 7 bases. CDR1 is MNHGY and CDR2 is SAAAGT in the germline V gene. The CDR3 extends over 14 amino acids. The V segment lost 8 bases and the J segment 5 bases; nucleotides outside the gene matches: 8. CDR3 sequence (DNA): TGTGCCAGCCAGACAGGGCTGGAGACCGGGGAGCTGTTTTTT. Translated: CASQTGLETGELFF.

In this sample, this clone turned up a few times. V and J are TRBV11-3 and TRBJ2-2, with 11 nucleotides matching TRBD2. The V gene's germline CDR1 is SGHNT and CDR2 YENEEA. CDR3 length: 16 residues. The junction had 8 bases not matched to a gene; V was cut back by 3 bases and J by 8 bases. CDR3 coding DNA: TGTGCCAGCAGCTTCAGACTAGCGGGATCGGTGGGGGAGCTGTTTTTT. Translation gives CASSFRLAGSVGELFF.

The chain combines TRBV12-2 with TRBJ2-1; TRBD2 is the table's D call, not checked against the DNA. TRBV12-2 is a pseudogene locus. The CDR3 extends over 14 amino acids. The CDR3, as DNA: TGTGCAAGTCGCTTAGGTCGGGAATACAATGAGCAGTTCTTC. Its translation is CASRLGREYNEQFF.

The gene calls are TRBV6-8 and TRBJ1-6, with D possibly being TRBD1 (5 bases). Trimming removed 4 bases from V and 5 bases from J, with 9 bases in between. The CDR3 covers 14 residues. The germline gives CDR1 MNHGY, CDR2 SAAAGT. The chain's CDR3 is CASSFYRNNSPLHF. As DNA, the CDR3 is TGTGCCAGCAGTTTTTACAGGAATAATTCACCCCTCCACTTT.

The V and J genes are TRBV6-8 and TRBJ1-4, with no clear D. Germline V gives CDR1 MNHGY, CDR2 SAAAGT. V lost 6 bases, J lost 7 bases, and 9 bases lay in between. This CDR3 comprises 12 residues. CDR3 sequence: CASSPLGEKLFF. CDR3 sequence (DNA): TGTGCCAGCAGCCCGCTTGGTGAAAAACTGTTTTTT.

This clone was counted a few times. V and J are TRBV30 and TRBJ1-1; D call uncertain. Germline lookup yields CDR1 GTSNPN and CDR2 SVGIG (reference sequence). The CDR3 has 11 amino acids. V gave up 2 bases and J gave up 6 bases, with 7 bases separating them. The CDR3 coding sequence is TGTGCCTGGAGTCTCCGGGCTGAAGCTTTCTTT. Amino acids: CAWSLRAEAFF.